The rows below give T cell receptor beta chains drawn from one sample of a study of HIV-infected patients and healthy controls. TCRdb reprocessed the 5' RACE reads with MiXCR, giving one entry per CDR3 protein. The sample lists some 20,000 distinct CDR3 sequences; under 9% were seen once. Sample: blood, taken during antiretroviral therapy. The receptors here all came from an adult with HIV infection. Both conserved end residues are part of each CDR3. The order of the fields is V gene, J gene, D gene, clone size, CDR3 protein, CDR3 DNA. A D gene is named only where the DNA matches it firmly. Rows give clone size only sometimes, using once, few, many, or a class for an expanded clone.

v_gene: TRBV27; j_gene: TRBJ1-1; d_gene: -; abundance: many; CDR3aa: CASSFQMNTEAFF; CDR3nt: TGTGCCAGCAGTTTCCAAATGAACACTGAAGCTTTCTTT
v_gene: TRBV7-9; j_gene: TRBJ1-2; d_gene: -; abundance: many; CDR3aa: CASSPLPNYGYTF; CDR3nt: TGTGCCAGCAGCCCCCTCCCTAACTATGGCTACACCTTC
v_gene: TRBV12-3/TRBV12-4; j_gene: TRBJ1-1; d_gene: -; abundance: -; CDR3aa: CASSPRAEGLLEAFF; CDR3nt: TGTGCCAGCAGTCCTCGGGCAGAGGGGTTGCTCGAAGCTTTCTTT
v_gene: TRBV6-5; j_gene: TRBJ1-1; d_gene: TRBD1; abundance: many; CDR3aa: CASSRDRGRTEAFF; CDR3nt: TGTGCCAGCAGTAGAGACAGGGGGCGAACTGAAGCTTTCTTT
v_gene: TRBV24-1; j_gene: TRBJ2-3; d_gene: TRBD2; abundance: -; CDR3aa: CATSETRPSLATDTQYF; CDR3nt: TGTGCCACCAGTGAGACCCGCCCATCACTAGCGACAGATACGCAGTATTTT
v_gene: TRBV28; j_gene: TRBJ2-7; d_gene: TRBD2; abundance: many; CDR3aa: CASLPRRDYQSYEQYF; CDR3nt: TGTGCCAGCCTTCCGCGCCGGGACTACCAATCCTACGAGCAGTACTTC
v_gene: TRBV4-2; j_gene: TRBJ2-3; d_gene: -; abundance: many; CDR3aa: CASSPPRRGDTQYF; CDR3nt: TGTGCCAGCAGCCCCCCGCGACGGGGAGATACGCAGTATTTT
v_gene: TRBV29-1; j_gene: TRBJ1-2; d_gene: TRBD1; abundance: medium-sized; CDR3aa: CSVSTGGRYGYTF; CDR3nt: TGCAGCGTTTCCACAGGGGGCCGCTATGGCTACACCTTC
v_gene: TRBV13; j_gene: TRBJ2-7; d_gene: TRBD2; abundance: many; CDR3aa: CASAPGTSGSYEQYF; CDR3nt: TGTGCCAGCGCCCCCGGGACTAGCGGGAGCTACGAGCAGTACTTC
v_gene: TRBV5-4; j_gene: TRBJ2-7; d_gene: -; abundance: -; CDR3aa: CASSLKGYTYEQYF; CDR3nt: TGTGCCAGCAGCTTGAAGGGGTACACCTACGAGCAGTACTTC
v_gene: TRBV6-5; j_gene: TRBJ2-1; d_gene: -; abundance: many; CDR3aa: CASSYGARNEQFF; CDR3nt: TGTGCCAGCAGTTACGGAGCACGCAATGAGCAGTTCTTC
v_gene: TRBV27; j_gene: TRBJ2-7; d_gene: TRBD1; abundance: many; CDR3aa: CASRTGGYEQYF; CDR3nt: TGTGCCAGCAGAACAGGGGGCTACGAGCAGTACTTC
v_gene: TRBV28; j_gene: TRBJ1-5; d_gene: -; abundance: medium-sized; CDR3aa: CASSLTGNQPQHF; CDR3nt: TGTGCCAGCAGTCTTACAGGCAATCAGCCCCAGCATTTT
v_gene: TRBV11-2; j_gene: TRBJ2-6; d_gene: -; abundance: many; CDR3aa: CASETYSGANVLTF; CDR3nt: TGTGCCAGCGAGACGTACTCTGGGGCCAACGTCCTGACTTTC
v_gene: TRBV6-6; j_gene: TRBJ1-5; d_gene: -; abundance: -; CDR3aa: CASSYSIWSRGSWIPAVNQPQHF; CDR3nt: TGTGCCAGCAGTTACTCGATATGGAGCCGAGGAAGTTGGATCCCAGCGGTTAATCAGCCCCAGCATTTT
v_gene: TRBV20-1; j_gene: TRBJ1-4; d_gene: -; abundance: many; CDR3aa: CSARSTGRLAKLFF; CDR3nt: TGCAGTGCTAGATCTACCGGACGGCTCGCCAAACTGTTTTTT
v_gene: TRBV27; j_gene: TRBJ1-5; d_gene: -; abundance: many; CDR3aa: CASSLAGSHQPQHF; CDR3nt: TGTGCCAGCAGTTTAGCAGGAAGCCATCAGCCCCAGCATTTT
v_gene: TRBV11-2; j_gene: TRBJ2-7; d_gene: TRBD2; abundance: -; CDR3aa: CASSPGSRGSGRITYEQYF; CDR3nt: TGTGCCAGCAGCCCCGGCTCCAGGGGGAGCGGGAGGATCACCTACGAGCAGTACTTC
v_gene: TRBV25-1; j_gene: TRBJ1-6; d_gene: TRBD1; abundance: -; CDR3aa: CASSELDRGYSPLHF; CDR3nt: TGTGCCAGCAGTGAATTGGACAGGGGGTATTCACCCCTCCACTTT
v_gene: TRBV28; j_gene: TRBJ2-3; d_gene: -; abundance: medium-sized; CDR3aa: CASLLADTQYF; CDR3nt: TGTGCCAGCCTGCTGGCGGATACGCAGTATTTT
v_gene: TRBV5-4; j_gene: TRBJ2-3; d_gene: TRBD1; abundance: -; CDR3aa: CASSFRTGGTDTQYF; CDR3nt: TGTGCCAGCAGCTTTAGGACAGGGGGCACAGATACGCAGTATTTT
v_gene: TRBV2; j_gene: TRBJ1-4; d_gene: TRBD1; abundance: few; CDR3aa: CASSGQGEEKLFF; CDR3nt: TGTGCCAGTTCGGGACAGGGAGAGGAAAAACTGTTTTTT
v_gene: TRBV4-2; j_gene: TRBJ2-7; d_gene: -; abundance: many; CDR3aa: CASSPDHSYEQYF; CDR3nt: TGTGCCAGCAGCCCGGACCATTCCTACGAGCAGTACTTC
v_gene: TRBV4-2; j_gene: TRBJ1-2; d_gene: -; abundance: many; CDR3aa: CASSRSEYGYTF; CDR3nt: TGTGCCAGCAGCCGTTCAGAGTATGGCTACACCTTC
v_gene: TRBV28; j_gene: TRBJ2-5; d_gene: TRBD2; abundance: many; CDR3aa: CASRLAGGQYQETQYF; CDR3nt: TGTGCCAGCCGACTAGCGGGAGGGCAGTACCAAGAGACCCAGTACTTC
v_gene: TRBV7-2; j_gene: TRBJ1-1; d_gene: -; abundance: many; CDR3aa: CASSSQGMNTEAFF; CDR3nt: TGTGCCAGCAGCTCCCAGGGGATGAACACTGAAGCTTTCTTT
v_gene: TRBV27; j_gene: TRBJ2-5; d_gene: -; abundance: many; CDR3aa: CASGLPQYF; CDR3nt: TGTGCCAGCGGATTACCCCAGTACTTC
v_gene: TRBV6-2/TRBV6-3; j_gene: TRBJ2-7; d_gene: -; abundance: many; CDR3aa: CATTGSSYEQYF; CDR3nt: TGTGCCACGACCGGGAGCTCCTACGAGCAGTACTTC
v_gene: TRBV28; j_gene: TRBJ2-4; d_gene: -; abundance: many; CDR3aa: CASTRTDIQYF; CDR3nt: TGTGCCAGCACCCGGACTGACATTCAGTACTTC
v_gene: TRBV11-2; j_gene: TRBJ1-1; d_gene: -; abundance: many; CDR3aa: CASSGRPDRLNTEAFF; CDR3nt: TGTGCCAGCAGCGGTAGACCGGACAGATTGAACACTGAAGCTTTCTTT
v_gene: TRBV27; j_gene: TRBJ2-1; d_gene: -; abundance: many; CDR3aa: CASSLSPGTGSSYNEQFF; CDR3nt: TGTGCCAGCAGTTTATCCCCCGGGACCGGAAGCTCCTACAATGAGCAGTTCTTC